These 5 T cell receptor beta chains originate from one sample sequenced in a study of T-cell reconstitution after alpha-beta-depleted transplantation in children. Unique molecular identifiers were used to barcode this TCRbeta library. TCRdb recomputed calls from the PCR reads with MiXCR, one row per CDR3 protein. The sample lists about 420,000 distinct CDR3 sequences; 15% to 20% were seen once. The material sequenced was PBMCs, mostly from graft donor cells, taken 360 days after TCRalphabeta/CD19-depleted stem cell transplant. The receptors were gathered from a boy younger than two who had a stem cell transplant for Wiskott-Aldrich syndrome, so the T cells may come from the graft donor.

The chain is built from TRBV12-3 or TRBV12-4 and TRBJ1-2; 8 bases are shared with TRBD1. V was pared by 3 bases and J by 1 base, with 1 base of the junction left unmatched. The CDR3 has 14 residues. CDR3 in amino acids: CASSFRGRNYGYTF. The CDR3 DNA reads as TGTGCCAGCAGTTTCAGGGGGCGTAACTATGGCTACACCTTC.

The chain has TRBV2 and TRBJ2-2; D gene uncertain. Trimming stripped 2 bases from V and 5 bases from J, with 9 bases between. The CDR3 covers 14 residues. Germline assignment: CDR1 SNHLY and CDR2 FYNNEI. The CDR3 DNA is TGTGCCAGCAGTGAAAACGGACCGACCGGGGAGCTGTTTTTT. This encodes CASSENGPTGELFF.

This chain connects TRBV7-9 to TRBJ2-4; D unclear. The CDR3 totals 14 residues. Germline V CDR1 and CDR2: SEHNR, FQNEAQ (reference sequence). The V gene lost 1 base and the J gene lost 6 bases, with 10 bases spanning the gap. CDR3 sequence: CASSLERFGNIQYF. DNA for the CDR3: TGTGCCAGCAGCTTAGAAAGGTTCGGAAACATTCAGTACTTC.

The chain employs TRBV12-3 or TRBV12-4 and TRBJ2-7, with D possibly being TRBD1 (5 bases). This CDR3 region has 17 residues. The V and J ends lost 2 bases and 4 bases respectively, with 21 bases between them. The CDR3 coding sequence is TGTGCCAGCAGTTTAACAGGTCTTTCCCACACCCTGTACGAGCAGTACTTC. Translated, it gives CASSLTGLSHTLYEQYF.

To note about this clonotype: A read error may produce the germline difference seen at one junction end. The genes are TRBV7-9 and TRBJ2-1; D gene ambiguous. Looked up from germline, CDR1 is SEHNR and CDR2 is FQNEAQ (reference sequence). The CDR3 covers 9 residues. The CDR3 loop reads CASSLGYAF. As DNA, the CDR3 is TGTGCCAGCAGCTTAGGTTATGCTTTC.